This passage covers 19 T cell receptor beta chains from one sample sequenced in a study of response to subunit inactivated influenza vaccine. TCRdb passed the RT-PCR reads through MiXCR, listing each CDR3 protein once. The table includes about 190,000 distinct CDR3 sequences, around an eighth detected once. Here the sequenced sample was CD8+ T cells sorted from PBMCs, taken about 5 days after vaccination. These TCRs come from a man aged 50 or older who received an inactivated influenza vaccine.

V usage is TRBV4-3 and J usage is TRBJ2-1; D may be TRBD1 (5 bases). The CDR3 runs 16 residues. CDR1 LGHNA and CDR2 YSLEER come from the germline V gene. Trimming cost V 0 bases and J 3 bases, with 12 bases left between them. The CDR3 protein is CASSQDPVTDYNEQFF. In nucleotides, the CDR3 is TGCGCCAGCAGCCAAGATCCTGTGACAGACTACAATGAGCAGTTCTTC.

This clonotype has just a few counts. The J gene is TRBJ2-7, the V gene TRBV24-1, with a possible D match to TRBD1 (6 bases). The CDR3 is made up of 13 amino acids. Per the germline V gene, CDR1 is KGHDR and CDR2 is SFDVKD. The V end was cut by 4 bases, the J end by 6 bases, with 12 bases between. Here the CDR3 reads CATSDLRGSEQYF. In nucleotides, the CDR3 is TGTGCCACCAGTGACCTCAGGGGCAGCGAGCAGTACTTC.

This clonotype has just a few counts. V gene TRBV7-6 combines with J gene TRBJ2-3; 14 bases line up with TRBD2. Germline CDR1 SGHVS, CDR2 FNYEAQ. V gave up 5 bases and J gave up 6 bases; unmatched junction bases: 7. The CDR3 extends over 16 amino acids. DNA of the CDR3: TGTGCCAGCAGCCCAGGGACTAGCGGGAGAGGGGATACGCAGTATTTT. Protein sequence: CASSPGTSGRGDTQYF.

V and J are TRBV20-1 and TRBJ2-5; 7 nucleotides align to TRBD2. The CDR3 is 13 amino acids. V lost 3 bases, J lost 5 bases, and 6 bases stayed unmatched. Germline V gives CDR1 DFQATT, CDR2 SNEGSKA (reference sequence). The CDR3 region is CSASYDGGETQYF. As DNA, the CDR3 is TGCAGTGCTAGCTACGACGGGGGGGAGACCCAGTACTTC.

The CDR3 loop is CASSSGVSYEQYF. The CDR3 DNA follows: TGTGCCAGCAGCTCCGGGGTGTCCTACGAGCAGTACTTC. The rearrangement uses TRBV5-6 and TRBJ2-7; tentatively, D is TRBD2 (5 bases). Germline V gives CDR1 SGHDT, CDR2 YYEEEE. The V and J ends lost 3 bases and 1 base respectively, with 8 bases between them. The CDR3 covers 13 residues.

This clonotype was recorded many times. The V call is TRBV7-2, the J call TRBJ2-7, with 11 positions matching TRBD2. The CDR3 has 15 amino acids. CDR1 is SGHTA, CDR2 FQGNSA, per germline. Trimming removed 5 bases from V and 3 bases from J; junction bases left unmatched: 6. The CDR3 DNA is TGTGCCAGCAGCGAGTTTAGCGGGGGGGACTACGAGCAGTACTTC. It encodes CASSEFSGGDYEQYF.

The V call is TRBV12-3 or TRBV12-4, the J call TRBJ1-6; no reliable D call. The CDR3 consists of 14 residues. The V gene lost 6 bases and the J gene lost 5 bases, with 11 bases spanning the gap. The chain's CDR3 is CASSLDSDNSPLHF. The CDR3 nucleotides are TGTGCCAGCAGCCTGGATTCGGATAATTCACCCCTCCACTTT.

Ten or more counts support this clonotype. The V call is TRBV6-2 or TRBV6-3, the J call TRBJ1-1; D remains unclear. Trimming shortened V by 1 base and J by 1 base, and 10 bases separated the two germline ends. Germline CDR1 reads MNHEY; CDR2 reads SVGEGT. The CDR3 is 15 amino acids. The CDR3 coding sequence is TGTGCCAGCAGTTACTTGTCAGACCAGAACACTGAAGCTTTCTTT. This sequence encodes CASSYLSDQNTEAFF.

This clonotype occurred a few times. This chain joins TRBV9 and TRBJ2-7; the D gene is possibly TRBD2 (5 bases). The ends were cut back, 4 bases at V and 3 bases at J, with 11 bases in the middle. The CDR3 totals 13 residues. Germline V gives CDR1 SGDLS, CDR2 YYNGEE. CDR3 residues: CASSPREGYEQYF. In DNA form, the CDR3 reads TGTGCCAGCAGCCCGAGAGAGGGCTACGAGCAGTACTTC. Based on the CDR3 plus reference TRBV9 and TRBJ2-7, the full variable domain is DSGVTQTPKHLITATGQRVTLRCSPRSGDLSVYWYQQSLDQGLQFLIQYYNGEERAKGNILERFSAQQFPDLHSELNLSSLELGDSALYFCASSPREGYEQYFGPGTRLTVT.

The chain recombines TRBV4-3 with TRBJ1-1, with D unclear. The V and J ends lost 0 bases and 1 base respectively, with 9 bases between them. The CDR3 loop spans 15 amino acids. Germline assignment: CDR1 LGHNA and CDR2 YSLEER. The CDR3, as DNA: TGCGCCAGCAGCCAAGAGCCGGGTTCGAACACTGAAGCTTTCTTT. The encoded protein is CASSQEPGSNTEAFF.

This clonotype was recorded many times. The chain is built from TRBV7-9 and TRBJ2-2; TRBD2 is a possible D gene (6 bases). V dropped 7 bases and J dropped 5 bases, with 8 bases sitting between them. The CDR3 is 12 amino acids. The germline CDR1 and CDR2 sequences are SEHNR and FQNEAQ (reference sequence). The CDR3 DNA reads TGTGCCAGCACCCGGGAGACCGGGGAGCTGTTTTTT. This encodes CASTRETGELFF.

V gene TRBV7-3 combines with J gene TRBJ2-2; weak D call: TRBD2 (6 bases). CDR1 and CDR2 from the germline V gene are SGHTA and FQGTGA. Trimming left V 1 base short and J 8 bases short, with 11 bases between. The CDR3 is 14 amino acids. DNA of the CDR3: TGTGCCAGCAGCTTAAGGGCGGGGCCTGGGGAGCTGTTTTTT. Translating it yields CASSLRAGPGELFF. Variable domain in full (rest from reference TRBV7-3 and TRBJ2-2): GAGVSQTPSNKVTEKGKYVELRCDPISGHTALYWYRQSLGQGPEFLIYFQGTGAADDSGLPNDRFFAVRPEGSVSTLKIQRTERGDSAVYLCASSLRAGPGELFFGEGSRLTVL.

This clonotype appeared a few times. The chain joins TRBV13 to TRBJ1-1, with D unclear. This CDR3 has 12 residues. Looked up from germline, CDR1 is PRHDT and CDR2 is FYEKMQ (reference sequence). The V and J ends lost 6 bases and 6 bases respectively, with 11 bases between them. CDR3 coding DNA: TGTGCCAGCAGTCTTGGGAGCGCTGAAGCTTTCTTT. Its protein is CASSLGSAEAFF.

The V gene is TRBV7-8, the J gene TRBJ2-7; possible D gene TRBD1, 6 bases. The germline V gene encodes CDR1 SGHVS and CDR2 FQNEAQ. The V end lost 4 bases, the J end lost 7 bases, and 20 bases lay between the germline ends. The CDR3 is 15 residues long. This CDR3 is CASSSHIRGFYEQYF. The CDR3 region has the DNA TGTGCCAGCAGCTCCCATATCAGGGGCTTTTATGAGCAGTACTTC.

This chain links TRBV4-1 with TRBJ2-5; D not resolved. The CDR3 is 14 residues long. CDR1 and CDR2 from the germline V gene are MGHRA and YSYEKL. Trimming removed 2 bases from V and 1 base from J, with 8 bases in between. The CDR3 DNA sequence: TGCGCCAGCAGCCAAAGGGCTTTCCAAGAGACCCAGTACTTC. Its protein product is CASSQRAFQETQYF.

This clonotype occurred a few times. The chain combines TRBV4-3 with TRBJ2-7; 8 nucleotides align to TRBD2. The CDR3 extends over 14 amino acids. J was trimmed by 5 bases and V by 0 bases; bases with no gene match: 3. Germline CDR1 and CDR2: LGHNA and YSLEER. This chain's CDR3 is CASSQDDSGNEQYF. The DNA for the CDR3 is TGCGCCAGCAGCCAAGATGATAGCGGGAACGAGCAGTACTTC.

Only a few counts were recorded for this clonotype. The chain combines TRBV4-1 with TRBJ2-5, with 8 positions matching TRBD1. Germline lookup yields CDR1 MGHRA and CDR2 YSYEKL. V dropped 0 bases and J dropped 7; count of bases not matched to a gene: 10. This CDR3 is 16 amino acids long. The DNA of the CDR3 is TGCGCCAGCAGCCAAGAACCTCAGGGGGCATTAGGGACCCAGTACTTC. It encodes CASSQEPQGALGTQYF.

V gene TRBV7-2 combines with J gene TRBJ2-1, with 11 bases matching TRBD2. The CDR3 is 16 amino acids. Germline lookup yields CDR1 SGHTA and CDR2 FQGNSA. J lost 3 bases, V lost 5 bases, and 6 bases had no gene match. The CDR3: CASSPELAGVYNEQFF. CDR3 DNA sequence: TGTGCCAGCAGCCCAGAACTAGCGGGAGTCTACAATGAGCAGTTCTTC.

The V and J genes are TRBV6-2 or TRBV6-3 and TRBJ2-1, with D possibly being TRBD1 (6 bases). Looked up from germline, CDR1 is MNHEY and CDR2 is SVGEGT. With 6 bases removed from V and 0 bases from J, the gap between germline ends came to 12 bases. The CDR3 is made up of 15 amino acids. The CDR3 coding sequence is TGTGCCAGCAGGGGGGACACCTTCTCCTACAATGAGCAGTTCTTC. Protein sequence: CASRGDTFSYNEQFF.